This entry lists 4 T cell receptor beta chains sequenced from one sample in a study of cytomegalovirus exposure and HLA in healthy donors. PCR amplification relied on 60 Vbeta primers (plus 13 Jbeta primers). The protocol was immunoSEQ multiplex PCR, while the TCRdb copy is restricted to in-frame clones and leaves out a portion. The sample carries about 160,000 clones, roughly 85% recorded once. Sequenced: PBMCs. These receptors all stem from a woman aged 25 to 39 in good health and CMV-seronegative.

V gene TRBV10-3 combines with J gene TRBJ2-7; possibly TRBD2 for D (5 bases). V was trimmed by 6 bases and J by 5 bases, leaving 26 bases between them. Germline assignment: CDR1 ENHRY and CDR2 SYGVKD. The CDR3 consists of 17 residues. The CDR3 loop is CAISPKWTGNGYHEQYF. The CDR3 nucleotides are TGTGCCATCAGCCCTAAATGGACTGGGAACGGGTACCACGAGCAGTACTTC.

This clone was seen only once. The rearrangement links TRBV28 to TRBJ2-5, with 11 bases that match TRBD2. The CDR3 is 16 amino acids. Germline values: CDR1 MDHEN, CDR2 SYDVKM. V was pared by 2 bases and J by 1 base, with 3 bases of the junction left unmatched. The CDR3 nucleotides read TGTGCCAGCAGTTTAAAGGGACTAGCGGTCCAAGAGACCCAGTACTTC. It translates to CASSLKGLAVQETQYF.

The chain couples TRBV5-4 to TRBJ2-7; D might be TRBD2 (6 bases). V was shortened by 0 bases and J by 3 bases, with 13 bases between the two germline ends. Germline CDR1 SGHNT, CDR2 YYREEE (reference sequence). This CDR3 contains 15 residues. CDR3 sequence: CASSLAGGGGYEQYF. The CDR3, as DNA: TGTGCCAGCAGCTTGGCCGGGGGAGGTGGCTACGAGCAGTACTTC.

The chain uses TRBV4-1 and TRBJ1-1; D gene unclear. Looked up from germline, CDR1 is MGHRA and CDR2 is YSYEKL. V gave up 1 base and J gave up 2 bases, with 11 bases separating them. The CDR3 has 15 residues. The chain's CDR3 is CASSQAPRVNTEAFF. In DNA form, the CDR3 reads TGCGCCAGCAGCCAAGCCCCCCGGGTAAACACTGAAGCTTTCTTT.